Below, 10 T cell receptor beta chains from the same sample are listed, as sequenced in a study of CD4 T cells in relation to SARS-CoV-2 and coronaviruses. CD4+ T cells from unexposed donors were obtained before the COVID-19 pandemic (2011-2018). The method was immunoSEQ multiplex PCR; TCRdb's version includes in-frame clones alone and lacks a portion of them. The sample includes about 70,000 clones, 80% to 90% of them seen just once. Sequenced: memory CD4+ T cells from PBMCs. Receptors originate from a human donor in good health.

The V and J genes are TRBV11-3 and TRBJ2-7; 10 bases fit TRBD1. The V gene's germline CDR1 is SGHNT and CDR2 YENEEA. This CDR3 has 15 amino acids. V shed 5 bases, J shed 5 bases, and the junction held 9 bases outside the gene matches. The CDR3 DNA is TGTGCCAGCAGCGACGAAGGGGACAGGGGCCACGAGCAGTACTTC. Residues: CASSDEGDRGHEQYF.

This clone came up once. This rearrangement joins TRBV28 to TRBJ2-7; TRBD2 might be the D (5 bases). The CDR3 has 14 amino acids. The germline V and J ends were trimmed by 8 bases and 2 bases, with 16 bases remaining between them. Germline-derived CDR1 and CDR2 are MDHEN and SYDVKM. CDR3: CASGKGEFPYEQYF. The CDR3 DNA reads TGTGCCAGCGGCAAGGGAGAGTTCCCCTACGAGCAGTACTTC.

In the case of this clone: Other nucleotide sequences in the sample specify the same CDR3. This sequence joins TRBV10-2 and TRBJ1-6, with D possibly TRBD1 on 5 matching bases. Germline CDR1 WSHSY, CDR2 SAAADI. Trimming removed 7 bases at V and 0 bases at J, with 13 bases between. There are 16 residues in the CDR3. The CDR3 nucleotides read TGCGCCAGCAACGAAGGGGCGGGCTCCTATAATTCACCCCTCCACTTT. Its translation: CASNEGAGSYNSPLHF.

This sequence joins TRBV15 and TRBJ1-5; tentatively, D is TRBD1 (5 bases). The CDR3 has 13 residues. The germline V gene encodes CDR1 LNHNV and CDR2 YYDKDF (reference sequence). The germline V and J ends were trimmed by 8 bases and 6 bases, with 14 bases remaining between them. The CDR3 DNA follows: TGTGCCACCCGCCCCGAGCAGGGTCAGCCCCAGCATTTT. It encodes CATRPEQGQPQHF.

The chain uses TRBV27 and TRBJ2-7, with D perhaps TRBD1 or TRBD2 (6 bases each). V lost 5 bases to trimming and J lost 1 base, with 15 bases between them. The CDR3 runs to 15 residues. Germline assignment: CDR1 MNHEY and CDR2 SMNVEV (reference sequence). The CDR3 loop is CASSRGASPSYEQYF. In nucleotides, the CDR3 is TGTGCCAGCAGTAGGGGGGCCAGCCCTTCCTACGAGCAGTACTTC.

This sequence joins TRBV18 and TRBJ2-1, with D unresolved. V lost 5 bases, J lost 10 bases, and 9 bases lay in between. The CDR3 length is 11 residues. CDR1 KGHSH and CDR2 LQKENI come from the germline V gene. CDR3: CASSSDGEQFF. The CDR3 coding sequence is TGTGCCAGCTCATCGGACGGGGAGCAGTTCTTC.

The chain joins TRBV9 to TRBJ2-2, with 10 positions matching TRBD2. Germline values: CDR1 SGDLS, CDR2 YYNGEE. CDR3 length: 15 residues. Trimming at V came to 3 bases and at J to 5 bases, leaving 4 bases not matched to a gene. The CDR3 reads CASSEIAGGTGELFF. In DNA, the CDR3 is TGTGCCAGCAGCGAAATAGCGGGGGGAACCGGGGAGCTGTTTTTT.

This clone was found once. CDR3 residues: CASSLPGNTEAFF. The DNA for the CDR3 is TGTGCCAGCAGTTTACCTGGGAACACTGAAGCTTTCTTT. V gene TRBV28 combines with J gene TRBJ1-1; D remains ambiguous. The CDR3 contains 13 residues. V lost 2 bases, J lost 1 base, and 5 bases lay in between. Per germline, CDR1 MDHEN and CDR2 SYDVKM. Using reference TRBV28 and TRBJ1-1 for the parts outside the CDR3, the full variable domain is DVKVTQSSRYLVKRTGEKVFLECVQDMDHENMFWYRQDPGLGLRLIYFSYDVKMKEKGDIPEGYSVSREKKERFSLILESASTNQTSMYLCASSLPGNTEAFFGQGTRLTVV.

The chain is built from TRBV4-3 and TRBJ1-2, with 11 bases identical to TRBD1. V was pared by 1 base and J by 8 bases, with 9 bases of the junction left unmatched. The CDR3 is 16 amino acids. CDR1 is LGHNA and CDR2 is YSLEER in the germline V gene. DNA for the CDR3: TGCGCCAGCAGCCAAGCTAGGACAGGGGGCTTTTGGGGCTACACCTTC. Translating it yields CASSQARTGGFWGYTF.

The chain is built from TRBV6-6 and TRBJ1-5, with D unresolved. The CDR3 contains 13 residues. The V gene's germline CDR1 is MNHNY and CDR2 SVGAGI (reference sequence). V was shortened by 7 bases and J by 2 bases, with 9 bases between the two germline ends. The CDR3 region is CASTTQGNQPQHF. DNA of the CDR3: TGTGCCAGCACCACTCAGGGCAATCAGCCCCAGCATTTT.